Below, one TCR beta chain is given with its context. The target of this receptor is not known. This could be a read error, since a much larger clone is one nucleotide away. The data were obtained in a study of Graves' ophthalmopathy and Graves' hyperthyroidism (dated by TCRdb to between 2017 and 2018). About the study as a whole: Peripheral blood was collected before any treatment was given, at the time of initial diagnosis. To tell Graves' ophthalmopathy apart from Graves' hyperthyroidism, and to predict which patients would progress to ophthalmopathy, the study relied on TCR beta repertoire signatures. In total, around 130 blood samples were TCR-sequenced: fewer than 50 ophthalmopathy, some 75 hyperthyroidism and approximately 17 hyperthyroidism-to-ophthalmopathy patients. To explore V-J signatures distinguishing ophthalmopathy from hyperthyroidism, a discovery set of 100 patients (fewer than 45 ophthalmopathy, about 57 stable hyperthyroidism) was enrolled. For independent validation, a separate cohort was made up of about 18 hyperthyroidism patients plus 17 patients who later progressed from hyperthyroidism to ophthalmopathy. In over five hyperthyroidism patients, the T-cell repertoires found in thyroid tissue were compared with those found in blood. Following sample collection, hyperthyroidism patients were given methimazole at a starting dose of 30 mg daily, and ophthalmopathy patients were given high-dose intravenous methylprednisolone. The research as a whole found: In cross-validation, the 13-signature model distinguished ophthalmopathy from stable hyperthyroidism with around 90% sensitivity and roughly 81% specificity, while in the test set the corresponding values were roughly 80% and 75%. Among expanded thyroid clonotypes with frequency above 0.001, most also showed up in blood, which suggests that blood repertoires may reflect the thyroid immune response. In validation, the model predicted ophthalmopathy progression with roughly 68% sensitivity and 72% to 80% specificity; 12 predicted patients were CT-confirmed with GO in a median of around 6 months. No statistical method was used to predetermine the sample size, and group allocation was not hidden from the investigators.

Ophthalmopathy patients had moderately to severely active disease, Clinical Activity Score of at least 3, NOSPECS grade of at least 4, and disease duration under 3 months. Patients were excluded if they had other autoimmune diseases, uncontrolled infections, pregnancy or lactation. Diagnosis was based on clinical symptoms, serum thyroxine, TRAb, thyroid ultrasound and orbital computed tomography. Using Ficoll-Paque density gradient centrifugation, PBMCs were isolated from 10 ml of fresh peripheral blood. Total RNA was extracted using Trizol reagent, and RNA quality was checked on an Agilent 2100 Bioanalyzer. TCR beta CDR3 regions were amplified from RNA transcripts for repertoire sequencing. HTBI primers and the Qiagen OneStep RT-PCR kit were used in a first-round RT-PCR, which was followed by a second-round multiplex PCR, size selection and purification. Libraries were sequenced paired-end with 100 bp reads on an Illumina HiSeq2000. The authors' analysis ran thus. SOAPnuke was used for read processing, and reads with adapters, uncalled bases, a mean Phred below 15, or no exact constant-primer or identifier match were discarded. COPE v1.2.5 was used to merge high-quality paired reads. Each unique nucleotide sequence was defined as a clonotype, and clonotypes were aligned to IMGT TRB V, D and J references with MiTCR v1.1. The analysis was limited to V-J combinations with a frequency above 0.0001, which together covered around 99% of the repertoires. For each V-J combination, a TCR clonal expansion and chaos score was defined as F50 clonal expansion divided by the chaos observed in the TCRdist matrix. Features were reduced by Welch's t-statistics and random forest to about a dozen V-J combinations, which fed a naive Bayes classifier. Thyroid-blood repertoire similarity was quantified with the Morisita-Horn index. Using fastp trimming at Q25 and MiXCR clonotype assembly, TCRdb reanalyzed the public sequencing data and kept in-frame beta chains. Every entry covers one CDR3 protein and lists the most common genes and DNA from its rows. These V and J calls originate from TCRdb's pipeline instead of the authors' own analysis. For this sample there are roughly 700,000 distinct CDR3 sequences; roughly two fifths appear just once. The ten most abundant clones make up approximately 43% of the sample.

CDR1 and CDR2 were assigned from the germline V gene as SNHLY and FYNNEI. Spanning cysteine to phenylalanine, the CDR3 consists of 14 amino acids. Just the 42-base CDR3 DNA is kept, in frame starting at base 1. At the junction V is shortened by 6 bases and J by 1 base; bases outside the gene matches: 5. The TCR originated in an adult man with Graves' ophthalmopathy. Sequenced sample: peripheral blood. The chain links TRBV2 with TRBJ2-7; TRBD1 agrees with 8 junctional bases. This receptor carries the CDR3 CASRWDRPSYEQYF. The sequenced DNA is TGTGCCAGCAGATGGGACAGGCCTTCCTACGAGCAGTACTTC.